The present TCR beta chain was sequenced within a study of T cell changes during pregnancy in multiple sclerosis. Sequenced by immunoSEQ multiplex PCR; TCRdb stores in-frame clones only, minus some. The sample lists just under 60,000 clones, about 91% occurring once. Many counts were recorded for this clone. Germline CDR1 SGHNT, CDR2 YYREEE (reference sequence). V shed 3 bases and J shed 4 bases, with 9 bases lying between them. This CDR3 comprises 13 residues. This TCR derives from a female donor with multiple sclerosis, enrolled in a pregnancy study. This specimen was peripheral blood, taken in the first trimester of pregnancy. V gene TRBV5-4 combines with J gene TRBJ2-3; D may be TRBD2 (5 bases). CDR3 loop: CASSSAGADTQYF. The CDR3 DNA reads as TGTGCCAGCAGCTCCGCGGGCGCAGATACGCAGTATTTT.